Listed below are T cell receptor beta chains from one sample, sequenced in a study of identical twins. TCRdb ran MiXCR on the 5' RACE reads and lists one entry per CDR3 protein. The sample yields nearly 900,000 distinct CDR3 sequences, 9% to 15% seen once. The sample also formed part of further work on yellow fever vaccine responses in identical twins.

Sample: PBMCs. These receptors came from a woman between 18 and 29 years old in good health. Both conserved end residues are part of each CDR3. D genes are given only for firm matches. Expanded clones get a size class; other rows say once, few or many, or leave the size out.

cdr3_nt,cdr3_aa,j_call,v_call,clone_size,d_call
TGTGCCAGCAGTTACTCGAGGTGGCAGGAGCTGTTTTTT,CASSYSRWQELFF,TRBJ2-2,TRBV6-5,few,.
TGTGCCAGTTTGGGGAGAACTAGCACAGATACGCAGTATTTT,CASLGRTSTDTQYF,TRBJ2-3,TRBV6-1,once,.
TGTGCCAGCAGTTTACCGGCGGGCCAAGAGACCCAGTACTTC,CASSLPAGQETQYF,TRBJ2-5,TRBV28,few,.
TGTGCCAGCAGTAACACCCGGGACACCCCCGCAGCTTTCTTT,CASSNTRDTPAAFF,TRBJ1-1,TRBV28,few,.
TGTGCCAGCAGCTTGGAGGGGAAAATCTCCTACGAGCAGTACTTC,CASSLEGKISYEQYF,TRBJ2-7,TRBV5-5,many,.
TGTGCCAGCAGCCAAAGTGGGATCGGAGAAGCTTTCTTT,CASSQSGIGEAFF,TRBJ1-1,TRBV3-1,.,.
TGTGCCATCAGTGGGAGGATGGCGGAAGAGACCCAGTACTTC,CAISGRMAEETQYF,TRBJ2-5,TRBV10-3,few,.
TGTGCCAGCAGCCCAGTGGGCGTATCCGGGGAGCTGTTTTTT,CASSPVGVSGELFF,TRBJ2-2,TRBV7-9,few,.
TGCAGTGCACCGGGACAGTCGACTTACGAGCAGTACTTC,CSAPGQSTYEQYF,TRBJ2-7,TRBV20-1,.,TRBD1
TGTGCCAGCAGTTGGACGAAGACCGGGGAGCTGTTTTTT,CASSWTKTGELFF,TRBJ2-2,TRBV27,few,.
TGTGCCAGCAGCCCAGACAGAGATCGTGGCTACACCTTC,CASSPDRDRGYTF,TRBJ1-2,TRBV5-6,.,.
TGCGCCAGCAGCCGAGGTCTCCTAGCGGGCGCCTACAATGAGCAGTTCTTC,CASSRGLLAGAYNEQFF,TRBJ2-1,TRBV4-1,.,TRBD2
TGTGCCAGCACCGGGGCCAAGAGCCCTTACAATGAGCAGTTCTTC,CASTGAKSPYNEQFF,TRBJ2-1,TRBV28,.,.
TGTGCCAGCAGCCGCGAGGCCGCGGATACGCAGTATTTT,CASSREAADTQYF,TRBJ2-3,TRBV4-2,few,.
TGTGCCAGCAGACCCCGGGGGACTAGAACGAACACCGGGGAGCTGTTTTTT,CASRPRGTRTNTGELFF,TRBJ2-2,TRBV13,few,TRBD2
TGTGCCAGCCATACACAAGGGGGCACAGATACGCAGTATTTT,CASHTQGGTDTQYF,TRBJ2-3,TRBV7-9,.,.
TGTGCCAGCAGCCAATTCTGGGGACAGTCCGAGCAGTACTTC,CASSQFWGQSEQYF,TRBJ2-7,TRBV16,few,TRBD1
TGCAGCGTTGGGGACTCCCGATTCCAGTACTTC,CSVGDSRFQYF,TRBJ2-4,TRBV29-1,many,.
TGTGCCAGCAGTTTTTGGGGGCCTAATCAGCCCCAGCATTTT,CASSFWGPNQPQHF,TRBJ1-5,TRBV27,.,.
TGTGCCAGCAGTTTCGCAACTAGCGATTACAATGAGCAGTTCTTC,CASSFATSDYNEQFF,TRBJ2-1,TRBV12-3/TRBV12-4,few,TRBD2
TGTGCCAGCAGTTACGGACAGGGGAACAATCAGCCCCAGCATTTT,CASSYGQGNNQPQHF,TRBJ1-5,TRBV6-5,many,TRBD1
TGTGCCAGCAGCGAGGACAGTTGGGAGCAGTACTTC,CASSEDSWEQYF,TRBJ2-7,TRBV5-6,.,.
TGTGCCAGCAGCCCAAAAGGCCTCCTCCGGGCCCGTAATACAGATACGCAGTATTTT,CASSPKGLLRARNTDTQYF,TRBJ2-3,TRBV7-3,.,.
TGTGCCACTAGACGAGGATCGGAAAATCAGCCCCAGCATTTT,CATRRGSENQPQHF,TRBJ1-5,TRBV6-1,.,.
TGTGCCAGCAACCCCGACGGGCCCTCGGAAGGCTACACCTTC,CASNPDGPSEGYTF,TRBJ1-2,TRBV5-4,.,.
TGTGCCAGCAGCCTCGGGAGCGGACAGGGGACCGAAAAACTGTTTTTT,CASSLGSGQGTEKLFF,TRBJ1-4,TRBV5-8,.,TRBD1
TGCAGTGCTAGCGGACAGGGGGCTAGCACTGAAGCTTTCTTT,CSASGQGASTEAFF,TRBJ1-1,TRBV20-1,.,TRBD1
TGTGCCAGCAGTTGGGGTGGGTCCTATAATTCACCCCTCCACTTT,CASSWGGSYNSPLHF,TRBJ1-6,TRBV27,few,.
TGTGCCAGCAGCTTAGGGACAGGGGGTTTTACTGAAGCTTTCTTT,CASSLGTGGFTEAFF,TRBJ1-1,TRBV7-6,.,TRBD1
TGTGCCAGCAGACAATATCGCCGTACCTCTAGCACAGATACGCAGTATTTT,CASRQYRRTSSTDTQYF,TRBJ2-3,TRBV7-9,.,.
TGCGCCAGCCGCCGGGACAGGGGACAAGAGACCCAGTACTTC,CASRRDRGQETQYF,TRBJ2-5,TRBV5-1,many,TRBD1
TGTGCCAGCAGCTTTTGGGGCAGGGCGACAGATACGCAGTATTTT,CASSFWGRATDTQYF,TRBJ2-3,TRBV7-2,few,.
TGTGCCAGCATCGGACCGGGCACTGAAGCTTTCTTT,CASIGPGTEAFF,TRBJ1-1,TRBV6-1,.,.
TGCGCCAGCAGCCCTGCGGGGACAGGGGGCACCGGGGAGCTGTTTTTT,CASSPAGTGGTGELFF,TRBJ2-2,TRBV5-1,few,TRBD1
TGTGCCACCAGTGACAACCGACAGGGGACCCTGAACTTC,CATSDNRQGTLNF,TRBJ1-2,TRBV24-1,.,TRBD1
TGTGCCAGCAGTGTTAACAGCGGGAGGGAGGATGAGCAGTTCTTC,CASSVNSGREDEQFF,TRBJ2-1,TRBV2,.,TRBD2
TGTGCCAGTAGTATCTCAGGGTCCAATGAGCAGTTCTTC,CASSISGSNEQFF,TRBJ2-1,TRBV19,.,.
TGTGCCAGCAGCCCCGGACAGGGAGTGTACCAAGAGACCCAGTACTTC,CASSPGQGVYQETQYF,TRBJ2-5,TRBV7-9,few,TRBD1
TGTGCCAGCAGTGAACAGGGGGGACTCCTCCAAGAGACCCAGTACTTC,CASSEQGGLLQETQYF,TRBJ2-5,TRBV2,.,.
TGTGCCAGCAGCTTCGGGACTAGCGGGAGAGATGAGCAGTTCTTC,CASSFGTSGRDEQFF,TRBJ2-1,TRBV5-8,many,TRBD2
TGTGCCAGCAGCTTAGAGGACAGCTCCTACAATGAGCAGTTCTTC,CASSLEDSSYNEQFF,TRBJ2-1,TRBV11-2,many,.
TGTGCCAGCACCGGGACCACGAACACCGGGGAGCTGTTTTTT,CASTGTTNTGELFF,TRBJ2-2,TRBV2,many,.
TGTGCCAGCAGCTTAGCCCCACAACAGTCGAACACCGGGGAGCTGTTTTTT,CASSLAPQQSNTGELFF,TRBJ2-2,TRBV7-2,.,.
TGCAGTGCTAGTGAGGGGAGAAACTCCTACGAGCAGTACTTC,CSASEGRNSYEQYF,TRBJ2-7,TRBV20-1,few,.
TGCAGTGCTAGGAAACTAGCGGGAGGTCACAATGAGCAGTTCTTC,CSARKLAGGHNEQFF,TRBJ2-1,TRBV20-1,few,TRBD2
TGTGCCAGCAGCTCTCCAGGCAGGGCCACTGAAGCTTTCTTT,CASSSPGRATEAFF,TRBJ1-1,TRBV5-6,few,.
TGTGCCAGCAGCAAGGGGACTAGCGGGGAATGGGATACGCAGTATTTT,CASSKGTSGEWDTQYF,TRBJ2-3,TRBV7-2,few,TRBD2
TGTGCCACCCAGGGACTAGCGGGACCGGATACGCAGTATTTT,CATQGLAGPDTQYF,TRBJ2-3,TRBV6-1,.,TRBD2
TGCAGTGCCCGGGCGGGAGGCGGACATTATGAGCAGTTCTTC,CSARAGGGHYEQFF,TRBJ2-1,TRBV20-1,.,TRBD2
TGTGCCAGCACCCTTCAGACAGGGACAGGTGAAGCTTTCTTT,CASTLQTGTGEAFF,TRBJ1-1,TRBV6-1,few,TRBD1
TGTGCCAGCAGGCGACAGTTACTAGCGGGAGGACGTGATGAGCAGTTCTTC,CASRRQLLAGGRDEQFF,TRBJ2-1,TRBV6-1,.,TRBD2
TGTGCCAGCAGCTTAGGGGTGGGGTTTCGGGGAAACATTCAGTACTTC,CASSLGVGFRGNIQYF,TRBJ2-4,TRBV7-2,.,.
TGTGCCAGCAGCCCCACCCTCGGCTACCAAGAGACCCAGTACTTC,CASSPTLGYQETQYF,TRBJ2-5,TRBV28,.,.
TGCAGTGCCACTAGGACAGCAGCGAACACTGAAGCTTTCTTT,CSATRTAANTEAFF,TRBJ1-1,TRBV20-1,few,.
TGTGCCAGCAGCTTCCGACTAGCGGGGGAATACAATGAGCAGTTCTTC,CASSFRLAGEYNEQFF,TRBJ2-1,TRBV7-9,few,TRBD2
TGCAGTGCTAGAGACATCGCCGGGACAGGATACAATGAGCAGTTCTTC,CSARDIAGTGYNEQFF,TRBJ2-1,TRBV20-1,few,TRBD1
TGTGCCAGCAGTTACTCTGAAACACTGAACACTGAAGCTTTCTTT,CASSYSETLNTEAFF,TRBJ1-1,TRBV6-5,few,.
TGTGCCATCAAGGGTTCAGCAGGGGATATCGCAGATACGCAGTATTTT,CAIKGSAGDIADTQYF,TRBJ2-3,TRBV10-3,few,.
TGTGCCAGCAGCTTAAGTGATACCGCCTACAATGAGCAGTTCTTC,CASSLSDTAYNEQFF,TRBJ2-1,TRBV7-9,many,.